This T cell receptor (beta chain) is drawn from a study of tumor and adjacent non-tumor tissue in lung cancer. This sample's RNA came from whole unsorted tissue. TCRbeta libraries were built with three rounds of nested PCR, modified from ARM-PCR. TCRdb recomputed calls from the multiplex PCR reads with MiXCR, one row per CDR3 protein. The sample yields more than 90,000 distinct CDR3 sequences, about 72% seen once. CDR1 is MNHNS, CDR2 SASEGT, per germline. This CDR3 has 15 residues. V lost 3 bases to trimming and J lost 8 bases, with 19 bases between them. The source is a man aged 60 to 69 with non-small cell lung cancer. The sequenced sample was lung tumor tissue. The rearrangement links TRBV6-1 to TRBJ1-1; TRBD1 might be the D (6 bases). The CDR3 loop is CASSDAGQLLTEAFF. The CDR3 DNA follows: TGTGCCAGCAGTGATGCCGGACAGTTGCTCACCGAAGCTTTCTTT.